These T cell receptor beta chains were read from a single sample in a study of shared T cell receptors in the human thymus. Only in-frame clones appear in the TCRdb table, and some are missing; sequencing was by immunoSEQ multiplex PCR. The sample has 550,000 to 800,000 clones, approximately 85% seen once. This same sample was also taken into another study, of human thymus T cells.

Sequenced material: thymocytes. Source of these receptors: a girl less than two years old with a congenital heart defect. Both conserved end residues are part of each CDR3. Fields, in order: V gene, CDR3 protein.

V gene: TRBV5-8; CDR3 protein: CASSPGGVSGNTIYF
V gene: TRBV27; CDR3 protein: CASSTSGRHNYGYTF
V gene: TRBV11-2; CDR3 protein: CASRPGQGGGYTF
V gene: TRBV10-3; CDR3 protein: CAISEGNRRGRNEQFF
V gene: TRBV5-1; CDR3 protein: CASSHGLIYEQYF
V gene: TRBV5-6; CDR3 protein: CASILWSSVNSPLHF
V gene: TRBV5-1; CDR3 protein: CASSCPGGADPYEQYF
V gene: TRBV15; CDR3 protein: CATSRVGVSGGRNNEQFF
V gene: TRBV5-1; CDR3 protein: CASSLRDSLSGYTF
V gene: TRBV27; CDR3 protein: CASSPVGQGQKLFF
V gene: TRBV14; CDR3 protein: CASSQTPSEVASGNTIYF
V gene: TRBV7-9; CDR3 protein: CASTVDTYEQYF
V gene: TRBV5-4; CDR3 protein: CASTHKRRGTYGYTF
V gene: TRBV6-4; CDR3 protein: CASSVGTGGEETQYF
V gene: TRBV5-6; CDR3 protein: CASSSYRYASDEQYF
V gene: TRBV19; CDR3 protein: CASSPGTSGVYGYTF
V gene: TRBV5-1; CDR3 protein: CASSLGPRQGLMGYTF
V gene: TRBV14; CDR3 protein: CASSQEGQAYGYTF
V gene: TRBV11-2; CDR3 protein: CASSPGVLSGNTIYF
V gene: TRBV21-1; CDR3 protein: CASSKEVRAGGSYNEQFF
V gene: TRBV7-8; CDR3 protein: CASSLGTGEYEQYF
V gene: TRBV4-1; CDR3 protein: CASSQEPSGSDYEQYF
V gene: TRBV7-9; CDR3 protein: CASSIAMGGDHEQFF
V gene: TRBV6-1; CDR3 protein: CASSVRRSQCF
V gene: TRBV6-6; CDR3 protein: CASSQPAGRQPQHF
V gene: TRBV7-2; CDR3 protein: CASSPGTVYEQYF
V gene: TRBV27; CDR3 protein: CASRTLTGPQSNQPQHF
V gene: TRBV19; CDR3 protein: CASTLGQKGFGYTF
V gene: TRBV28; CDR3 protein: CASRSVSGEYQETQYF
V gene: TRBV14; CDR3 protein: CASSLWDRHSPLHF
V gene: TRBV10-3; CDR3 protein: CAIKAEPNTEAFF
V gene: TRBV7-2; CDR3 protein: CASRSPGTGGFIYGYTF
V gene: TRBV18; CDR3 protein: CASTLTGRNGYTF
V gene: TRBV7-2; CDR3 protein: CASSRVSYNEQFF
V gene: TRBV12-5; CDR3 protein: CASGVYRGTEAFF
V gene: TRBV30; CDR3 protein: CAWGLAGAYEQYF
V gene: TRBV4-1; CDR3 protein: CASSQAVIQGRGSTDTQYF
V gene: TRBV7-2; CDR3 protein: CASSQGTENTEAFF
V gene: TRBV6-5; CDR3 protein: CASTTPRNPDTQYF